This T cell receptor (beta chain) emerged from a study of T cell responses to AZD1222 COVID-19 vaccine. Overall study results and limits: Mostly white British, mostly female donors; authors suggested clonal diversity may be underestimated.

Worth noting for this clone: Its antigen remains unknown.

The protocol was immunoSEQ multiplex PCR, while the TCRdb copy is restricted to in-frame clones and leaves out a portion. In the table there are about 180,000 clones, 85% to 95% of which are singletons. The source material was peripheral blood, sampled 28 days after the second dose of the MenACWY control vaccine. The source is an adult who received the MenACWY meningococcal vaccine as a control.

Here the CDR3 DNA reads TGTGCCAGCAGCCCGGGGTCGACTAGCGGGGGGGCAACAGATACGCAGTATTTT. This encodes CASSPGSTSGGATDTQYF. The chain joins TRBV25-1 to TRBJ2-3; 14 bases fit TRBD2. Germline V gives CDR1 MGHDK, CDR2 SYGVNS. V lost 6 bases and J lost 3; bases outside the gene matches: 11. The CDR3 is 18 amino acids.